These 15 T cell receptor beta chains were sequenced from one sample in a study of Ad26.COV2.S vaccination and SARS-CoV-2 variants. Documented treatment: 19 received Ad26.COV2.S at low or high dose, single or two shots; several received placebo; per-sample allocation not given. After the first vaccine or placebo injection, samples were drawn on day 63. Profiling relied on immunoSEQ multiplex PCR, and the TCRdb table lists in-frame clones only, not all of them. The sample consists of about 470,000 clones, around 91% of them appearing once. This specimen consisted of peripheral blood, obtained in a trial of Ad26.COV2.S vaccine versus placebo. The receptors were gathered from a person aged 18-65 years who received the Ad26.COV2.S COVID-19 vaccine or a placebo.

V and J are TRBV6-5 and TRBJ1-2; the D is unclear. The CDR3 has 14 residues. Trimming left V 7 bases short and J 7 bases short, with 19 bases between. Germline lookup yields CDR1 MNHEY and CDR2 SVGAGI. The CDR3 nucleotides read TGTGCCAGCAACCCCTCCGGACCAAGCTCTGGCTACACCTTC. It is translated as CASNPSGPSSGYTF.

V usage is TRBV6-2 or TRBV6-3 and J usage is TRBJ2-1; D gene unclear. The V gene lost 1 base and the J gene lost 0 bases, with 4 bases spanning the gap. The CDR3 has 14 amino acids. Germline lookup yields CDR1 MNHEY and CDR2 SVGEGT. Here the CDR3 DNA reads TGTGCCAGCAGTTACTACAGCTCCTACAATGAGCAGTTCTTC. This sequence encodes CASSYYSSYNEQFF.

This chain uses TRBV7-2 with TRBJ2-6, with D uncertain. Looked up from germline, CDR1 is SGHTA and CDR2 is FQGNSA. V gave up 6 bases and J gave up 2 bases, with 5 bases separating them. This CDR3 region has 13 residues. Here the CDR3 reads CASRRAGANVLTF. The CDR3 DNA sequence: TGTGCCAGCAGGAGAGCTGGGGCCAACGTCCTGACTTTC.

The rearrangement joins TRBV4-3 to TRBJ1-2; the D is unclear. This CDR3 region has 14 residues. Germline-derived CDR1 and CDR2 are LGHNA and YSLEER. The V end was cut by 1 base, the J end by 5 bases, with 11 bases between. CDR3 region: CASSQVASKYGYTF. CDR3 coding DNA: TGCGCCAGCAGCCAAGTGGCCAGTAAATATGGCTACACCTTC.

The chain carries TRBV11-2 and TRBJ2-7, with a possible D match to TRBD2 (6 bases). Germline CDR1 reads SGHAT; CDR2 reads FQNNGV. The CDR3 totals 14 residues. V gave up 5 bases and J gave up 3 bases, with 14 bases separating them. In DNA form, the CDR3 reads TGTGCCAGCAGCCCCCGACTAGACATCTACGAGCAGTACTTC. Protein: CASSPRLDIYEQYF.

Here the CDR3 DNA reads TGTGCCAGCAGCTACGGAGGGGGTAATGGTTCACCCCTCCACTTT. It codes for CASSYGGGNGSPLHF. V usage is TRBV11-3 and J usage is TRBJ1-6; perhaps TRBD1 as D (6 bases). Trimming removed 4 bases at V and 9 bases at J, with 16 bases between. The germline gives CDR1 SGHNT, CDR2 YENEEA. This CDR3 comprises 15 residues.

The chain combines TRBV19 with TRBJ1-1; 8 bases map to TRBD1. The V gene's germline CDR1 is LNHDA and CDR2 SQIVND (reference sequence). The V and J ends lost 6 bases and 0 bases, in that order; junction bases with no gene match: 15. The CDR3 has 18 amino acids. The CDR3 protein is CASRTTTGDKYMNTEAFF. CDR3 nucleotides: TGTGCCAGTAGAACGACGACAGGGGACAAATACATGAACACTGAAGCTTTCTTT.

This rearrangement joins TRBV7-3 to TRBJ2-3; 7 nucleotides match TRBD2. The V gene's germline CDR1 is SGHTA and CDR2 FQGTGA. V shed 6 bases and J 2 bases; nucleotides not matched to a gene: 2. CDR3 size: 13 residues. The chain's CDR3 is CASSTSATDTQYF. CDR3 DNA sequence: TGTGCCAGCAGTACTAGCGCCACAGATACGCAGTATTTT.

The V gene is TRBV5-4, the J gene TRBJ2-7; possibly TRBD1 for D (6 bases). CDR1 is SGHNT and CDR2 is YYREEE in the germline V gene (reference sequence). Trimming pared 5 bases from V and 0 bases from J, leaving 12 bases between. The CDR3 totals 14 residues. The CDR3 loop reads CASSLGQFSYEQYF. CDR3 in DNA: TGTGCCAGCAGTTTAGGACAGTTCTCCTACGAGCAGTACTTC.

The rearrangement links TRBV7-8 to TRBJ1-2; D is ambiguous. Germline V lookup: CDR1 SGHVS, CDR2 FQNEAQ. The CDR3 runs 16 residues. The V and J ends lost 2 bases and 1 base respectively, with 14 bases between them. The CDR3: CASSLLSGGSNYGYTF. The DNA of the CDR3 is TGTGCCAGCAGCTTACTGTCCGGTGGCAGTAACTATGGCTACACCTTC. Full variable domain (outside the CDR3, taken from reference TRBV7-8 and TRBJ1-2): GAGVSQSPRYKVAKRGQDVALRCDPISGHVSLFWYQQALGQGPEFLTYFQNEAQLDKSGLPSDRFFAERPEGSVSTLKIQRTQQEDSAVYLCASSLLSGGSNYGYTFGSGTRLTVV.

The V call is TRBV27, the J call TRBJ2-1; D possibly uses TRBD1 or TRBD2 (5 bases each). Deletions cut 8 bases from V and 5 bases from J, with 13 bases between. The length of the CDR3 is 13 residues. Per germline, CDR1 MNHEY and CDR2 SMNVEV (reference sequence). In DNA form, the CDR3 reads TGTGCCAGCCACGGGACCAAAGACAATGAGCAGTTCTTC. This codes for CASHGTKDNEQFF.

The genes are TRBV3-1 (or the pseudogene TRBV3-2) and TRBJ2-5; a possible D gene is TRBD2 (6 bases). The ends were cut back, 0 bases at V and 0 bases at J, with 17 bases in the middle. Germline V gene data show CDR1 as LGHDT and CDR2 as YNNKEL (reference sequence). The CDR3 covers 18 residues. The CDR3 loop is CASSQDSPGLAYQETQYF. The CDR3 DNA is TGTGCCAGCAGCCAAGATTCTCCGGGACTTGCGTACCAAGAGACCCAGTACTTC.

This chain uses TRBV9 with TRBJ2-7, with D perhaps being TRBD1 or TRBD2 (5 bases each). Germline CDR1 and CDR2: SGDLS and YYNGEE. V was pared by 1 base and J by 5 bases, with 10 bases between. CDR3 length: 13 amino acids. The DNA for the CDR3 is TGTGCCAGCAGCGTATTAGGGACCAACGAGCAGTACTTC. It yields the protein CASSVLGTNEQYF.

The chain uses TRBV5-1 and TRBJ2-1; D call uncertain. CDR1 SGHRS and CDR2 YFSETQ come from the germline V gene. V was clipped by 3 bases and J by 0 bases, with 10 bases between them. This CDR3 is 15 amino acids long. In DNA, the CDR3 is TGCGCCAGCAGCTCCGACGGAACCTCCTACAATGAGCAGTTCTTC. This encodes CASSSDGTSYNEQFF.

This chain uses TRBV5-8 with TRBJ2-3, with 7 nucleotides matching TRBD1. The V gene's germline CDR1 is SGHTS and CDR2 YDEGEE. Trimming at V came to 4 bases and at J to 1 base, leaving 6 bases not matched to a gene. The CDR3 is made up of 15 amino acids. Here the CDR3 DNA reads TGTGCCAGCAGCCCGTGGGACAGTCGCACAGATACGCAGTATTTT. The encoded protein is CASSPWDSRTDTQYF.